The 18 T cell receptor beta chains below come from one sample, sequenced in a study of spatial heterogeneity in lung cancer. The time point here: sample taken at primary tumor resection. Unsorted whole RNA of tumor, nontumor lung or frozen PBMC was sequenced. TCRdb ran MiXCR on the 5' RACE reads and lists one entry per CDR3 protein. The data contain approximately 12,000 distinct CDR3 sequences, approximately 6.2% of them singletons. The starting material was normal lung tissue next to the tumor, obtained at surgery. The receptor set was obtained from a male donor with early-stage non-small cell lung cancer.

Many counts were recorded for this clonotype. This beta chain is an unintended read in a library built for alpha chains; its size means little. The chain links TRBV19 to TRBJ1-1; D is uncertain. Germline V gene data show CDR1 as LNHDA and CDR2 as SQIVND (reference sequence). The CDR3 spans 13 residues. The CDR3: CALSTRGGTEAFF. The CDR3 coding sequence is TGTGCGCTGTCGACTCGTGGAGGGACTGAAGCTTTCTTT.

This clonotype occurred many times. The size of this beta chain means little, since it is a stray read in a library made for alpha chains. V is TRBV2 and J is TRBJ2-1; 10 bases are a match to TRBD2. Trimming cost V 6 bases and J 2 bases; bases outside gene matches: 4. Germline V gives CDR1 SNHLY, CDR2 FYNNEI. This CDR3 region has 15 residues. The CDR3 region is CASRDLAGAYNEQFF. In nucleotides, the CDR3 is TGTGCCAGCAGGGACCTAGCGGGAGCCTACAATGAGCAGTTCTTC.

As concerns this clonotype: This beta chain is an off-target read within a library intended for alpha chains, so its frequency means little. J is TRBJ1-2 and V is TRBV7-9; the match to TRBD1 covers 10 bases. CDR1 and CDR2 (germline): SEHNR, FQNEAQ (reference sequence). The V gene end was trimmed by 4 bases and the J gene end by 8 bases; junction bases not matched to a gene: 10. CDR3 length equals 15 residues. CDR3 nucleotide sequence: TGTGCCAGCAGCTCCGCCGGGACAGGGGTCGACGGCTACACCTTC. It is translated as CASSSAGTGVDGYTF.

About this clonotype: In a library made to pick up alpha chains, this beta chain is a stray read with a size that means little. The chain is built from TRBV6-1 and TRBJ2-3; 16 positions match TRBD2. Germline CDR1 and CDR2: MNHNS and SASEGT. This CDR3 has 18 amino acids. V trimming: 4 bases; J trimming: 4 bases; junction bases outside the gene matches: 8. The CDR3 DNA sequence: TGTGCCAGCAGTGTGGGACTAGCGGGAGGGCCAGGGGCAGATACGCAGTATTTT. It translates to CASSVGLAGGPGADTQYF.

This clonotype was recorded at least ten times. For a library built for alpha chains, this beta chain is a stray read; little rests on its size. The CDR3 is CASSPRGTEAFF. CDR3 sequence (DNA): TGCGCCAGCAGTCCAAGGGGCACTGAAGCTTTCTTT. V is TRBV5-1 and J is TRBJ1-1, with D perhaps matching TRBD1 (5 bases). Germline values: CDR1 SGHRS, CDR2 YFSETQ. Deletions cut 5 bases from V and 4 bases from J, with 9 bases between. This CDR3 has 12 amino acids.

This clonotype was recorded many times. This beta chain is a stray sequence in a library constructed for alpha chains; its clone size is not meaningful. The V gene is TRBV5-4, the J gene TRBJ2-3; no definite D call. V shed 4 bases and J shed 2 bases, with 17 bases lying between them. Germline CDR1 reads SGHNT; CDR2 reads YYREEE (reference sequence). The CDR3 has 16 residues. The CDR3: CASSANKNSFTDTQYF. The CDR3 DNA is TGTGCCAGCAGCGCGAACAAAAACTCCTTCACAGATACGCAGTATTTT.

This clonotype was seen ten or more times. With the library built for alpha chains, this beta chain is off target and its frequency is not meaningful. This chain connects TRBV7-9 to TRBJ1-2; D not certain. The V end was cut by 4 bases, the J end by 3 bases, with 6 bases between. The length of the CDR3 is 12 residues. From germline, CDR1 is SEHNR and CDR2 FQNEAQ (reference sequence). CDR3 DNA sequence: TGTGCCAGCAGCTACAACGACTATGGCTACACCTTC. Its protein product is CASSYNDYGYTF. The whole variable domain, filled in from reference TRBV7-9 and TRBJ1-2, reads DTGVSQNPRHKITKRGQNVTFRCDPISEHNRLYWYRQTLGQGPEFLTYFQNEAQLEKSRLLSDRFSAERPKGSFSTLEIQRTEQGDSAMYLCASSYNDYGYTFGSGTRLTVV.

This clonotype was found a few times. The library was built for alpha chains, so this beta chain is an off-target read and its size means little. This chain links TRBV11-2 with TRBJ2-3; 10 nucleotides match TRBD1. The V and J ends lost 7 bases and 2 bases, in that order; junction bases with no gene match: 12. The CDR3 loop spans 17 amino acids. Germline loops: CDR1 SGHAT, CDR2 FQNNGV. CDR3: CASTPPFGTGDTDTQYF. The DNA of the CDR3 is TGTGCCAGCACCCCGCCGTTCGGGACAGGGGACACAGATACGCAGTATTTT.

In this sample, this clonotype turned up many times. With the library built for alpha chains, this beta chain is off target and its frequency is not meaningful. This chain links TRBV18 with TRBJ2-3; 10 nucleotides match TRBD2. This CDR3 is 17 amino acids long. The V gene end was trimmed by 1 base and the J gene end by 3 bases; junction bases not matched to a gene: 7. Germline-derived CDR1 and CDR2 are KGHSH and LQKENI. The CDR3 region has the DNA TGTGCCAGCTCACCACATTACCTAGCGGGAGATACAGATACGCAGTATTTT. Protein sequence: CASSPHYLAGDTDTQYF.

This clonotype was seen ten or more times. This beta chain is an off-target read within a library intended for alpha chains, so its frequency means little. The chain is built from TRBV7-3 and TRBJ2-3, with a possible D match to TRBD2 (6 bases). The ends were cut back, 5 bases at V and 5 bases at J, with 8 bases in the middle. Germline V lookup: CDR1 SGHTA, CDR2 FQGTGA. There are 12 residues in the CDR3. The DNA of the CDR3 is TGTGCCAGCAGCCGGCGGGGAGATACGCAGTATTTT. It encodes CASSRRGDTQYF.

This clonotype is labeled as medium-sized. A library made for alpha chains picked up this beta chain off target, so its size means little. The chain is built from TRBV27 and TRBJ2-1; D possibly corresponds to TRBD2 (6 bases). The CDR3 spans 13 residues. The V end lost 5 bases, the J end lost 10 bases, and 15 bases lay between the germline ends. Germline loops: CDR1 MNHEY, CDR2 SMNVEV (reference sequence). CDR3: CASSRDSSREQFF. The CDR3 nucleotides read TGTGCCAGCAGTCGGGACTCTTCGAGGGAGCAGTTCTTC.

This clonotype showed up just a few times. This beta chain is an unintended read in a library built for alpha chains; its size means little. The rearrangement uses TRBV7-8 and TRBJ1-6; D may be TRBD1 (5 bases). The germline V gene encodes CDR1 SGHVS and CDR2 FQNEAQ. There are 16 residues in the CDR3. Trimming removed 5 bases at V and 6 bases at J, with 17 bases between. CDR3 loop: CASSLEGVLTNSPLHF. CDR3 in DNA: TGTGCCAGCAGCCTTGAAGGGGTTCTGACTAATTCACCCCTCCACTTT.

In this sample, this clonotype turned up many times. Because this beta chain is a stray read in a library intended to capture alpha chains, its abundance should not be given much weight. V usage is TRBV18 and J usage is TRBJ2-1; 8 nucleotides line up with TRBD1. Per the germline V gene, CDR1 is KGHSH and CDR2 is LQKENI. The length of the CDR3 is 16 residues. V shed 3 bases, J shed 0 bases, and the junction held 4 bases outside the gene matches. DNA for the CDR3: TGTGCCAGCTCACCTCGGACAGGGAGCTCCTACAATGAGCAGTTCTTC. Its translation: CASSPRTGSSYNEQFF. The variable domain in full, with the rest retrieved from reference TRBV18 and TRBJ2-1, is NAGVMQNPRHLVRRRGQEARLRCSPMKGHSHVYWYRQLPEEGLKFMVYLQKENIIDESGMPKERFSAEFPKEGPSILRIQQVVRGDSAAYFCASSPRTGSSYNEQFFGPGTRLTVL.

Regarding this clonotype: As an off-target read in a library built for alpha chains, this beta chain has a frequency of little significance. The DNA of the CDR3 is TGTGCCAGCAGAGGAAGATCAGATACGCAGTATTTT. Its translation: CASRGRSDTQYF. The chain joins TRBV27 to TRBJ2-3; D unclear. The germline V and J ends were trimmed by 6 bases and 4 bases, with 8 bases remaining between them. CDR1 and CDR2 (germline): MNHEY, SMNVEV (reference sequence). The CDR3 extends over 12 amino acids.

This clonotype was counted many times. Because the library targeted alpha chains, this beta chain is an off-target read whose size means little. J is TRBJ1-1 and V is TRBV7-3; D gene unclear. This CDR3 is 13 amino acids long. From germline, CDR1 is SGHTA and CDR2 FQGTGA. V was pared by 10 bases and J by 4 bases, with 16 bases between. CDR3 coding DNA: TGTGCCACCACCTTGGGGAAAGGCACTGAAGCTTTCTTT. It specifies CATTLGKGTEAFF.

This clonotype showed up many times. The size of this beta chain means little, since it is a stray read in a library made for alpha chains. The V gene is TRBV19, the J gene TRBJ2-3; D may be TRBD2 (6 bases). In germline, CDR1 is LNHDA, CDR2 SQIVND (reference sequence). This CDR3 spans 12 amino acids. V gave up 6 bases and J gave up 5 bases, with 9 bases separating them. The CDR3 DNA reads TGTGCCAGTAGACTAGCCGGAGATACGCAGTATTTT. Translating gives CASRLAGDTQYF.

This clonotype came up many times. The library was designed around alpha chains, so this beta chain is a stray read whose abundance carries little weight. This chain uses TRBV19 with TRBJ2-3, with a weak D call TRBD2 (5 bases). This CDR3 spans 15 amino acids. The germline V gene has CDR1 LNHDA and CDR2 SQIVND (reference sequence). V was clipped by 7 bases and J by 6 bases, with 20 bases between them. DNA for the CDR3: TGTGCCAGTAAAAGTTTGGCGGCCGGAGGCGATACGCAGTATTTT. It translates to CASKSLAAGGDTQYF.

This clonotype is categorized as medium-sized. Since the library was made to target alpha chains, this beta chain is a stray read and its abundance is not meaningful. V is TRBV29-1 and J is TRBJ2-1; D gene unclear. The germline V and J ends were trimmed by 3 bases and 7 bases, with 7 bases remaining between them. CDR3 length equals 11 residues. Germline V gene sequence: CDR1 SQVTM, CDR2 ANQGSEA. The CDR3 protein is CSVEPDNEQFF. The DNA for the CDR3 is TGCAGCGTTGAGCCCGATAATGAGCAGTTCTTC.